The clone carrying this T cell receptor beta chain came up many times. Its antigen is currently unknown. This sample is drawn from a study of human T cells and chemical hapten exposure. The study, taken as a whole, reports: It was expanded TCRs that formed significantly more large CDR3 similarity clusters than controls did. Every donor had alopecia, and their immune response may therefore differ from healthy people's.

CDR1 and CDR2 from the germline V gene are MNHEY and SMNVEV (reference sequence). The CDR3 sequence is 17 residues long. With V trimmed by 6 bases and J by 3 bases, 14 bases remained unmatched. Regarding time point: pre-sensitization, week 0. Treatment given: therapeutic diphenylcyclopropenone sensitization with weekly scalp DPC. As handled by the study authors: A per-sample median of roughly 96,000 TCRs was observed, with a range of roughly 20,000 to 690,600. TCRdb called the RACE reads again in MiXCR, with one record for every CDR3 protein. These V and J calls originate from TCRdb's pipeline instead of the authors' own analysis. The sample includes roughly 100,000 distinct CDR3 sequences, 9.6% of them seen just once.

The sample in question was whole blood, obtained in connection with sensitization to the hapten diphenylcyclopropenone (DPC). The clonotype was recovered from a woman in her thirties or forties with alopecia areata. Some clones in this sample may be carry-over from other donors' samples. The rearrangement links TRBV27 to TRBJ2-3; TRBD2 aligns across 8 bases. The CDR3 region is CASSRSAAGGGTDTQYF. Here the CDR3 DNA reads TGTGCCAGCAGCCGAAGCGCGGCGGGGGGTGGTACAGATACGCAGTATTTT.